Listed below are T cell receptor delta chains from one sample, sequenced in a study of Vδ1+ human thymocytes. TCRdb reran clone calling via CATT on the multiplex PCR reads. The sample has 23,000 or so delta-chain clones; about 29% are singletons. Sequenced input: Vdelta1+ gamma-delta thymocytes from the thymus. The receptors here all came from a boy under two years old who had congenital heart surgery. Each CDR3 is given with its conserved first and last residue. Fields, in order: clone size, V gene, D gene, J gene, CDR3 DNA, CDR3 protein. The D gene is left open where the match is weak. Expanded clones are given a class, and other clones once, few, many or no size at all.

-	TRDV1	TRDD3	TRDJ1	TGTGCTCTTGGGGAAACTGTTCTACTGGGGGCTAGGAAGGGACTCATCTTT	CALGETVLLGARKGLIF
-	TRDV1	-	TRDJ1	TGTGCTCTTGGGGGCTCTCCTACGACCTGGAGGCCGTACACCGATAAACTCATCTTT	CALGGSPTTWRPYTDKLIF
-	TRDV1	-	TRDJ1	TGTGCTCTTGGGGTTTGGGGGCATCGGGGTAAACTCATCTTT	CALGVWGHRGKLIF
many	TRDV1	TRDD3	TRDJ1	TGTGCTCTTGGGGAACCAACCTGGGGGGGAGATAAACTCATCTTT	CALGEPTWGGDKLIF
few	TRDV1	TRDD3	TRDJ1	TGTGCTCTTGGGCCCTTTCCCTTCTGCATTAGGGGGGGATACGCCCAATACACCGATAAACTCATCTTT	CALGPFPFCIRGGYAQYTDKLIF
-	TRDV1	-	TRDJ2	TGTGCTCTTGGGGAATATCCCCGGGGGGAGTCTAAACGCGCTTTGACAGCACAACTCTTCTTT	CALGEYPRGESKRALTAQLFF
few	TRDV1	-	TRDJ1	TGTGCTCTTGGGGAACCCCGGTCTTCCTACATACGGGAACGACTGGGGGACACCGATAAACTCATCTTT	CALGEPRSSYIRERLGDTDKLIF
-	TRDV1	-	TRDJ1	TGTGCTCTTGGGGAACTAGAGGTCTCCTACACTCCGATTACACCGACTAAACTCATCTTT	CALGELEVSYTPITPTKLIF
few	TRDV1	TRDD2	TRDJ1	TGTGCTCTTGCACTTCCTACCTGGTACACCGATAAACTCATCTTT	CALALPTWYTDKLIF
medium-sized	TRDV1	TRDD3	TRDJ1	TGTGCTCTTGGGGATCTCCTATCTGGGGATACTGGGGCCGATAAACTCATCTTT	CALGDLLSGDTGADKLIF
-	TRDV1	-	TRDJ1	TGTGCTCTTGGGGGAGTTACGTGCGGATCGGTTAAACTCACCTTT	CALGGVTCGSVKLTF
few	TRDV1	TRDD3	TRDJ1	TGTGCTCTTGGGGGGCACGACTGGGGGGGGAAACTCATCTTT	CALGGHDWGGKLIF
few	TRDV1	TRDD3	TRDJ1	TGTGCTCTTGGGTCGCGAGGCGGGGGATACAAGCATACCGATAAACTCATCTTT	CALGSRGGGYKHTDKLIF
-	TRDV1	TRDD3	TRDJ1	TGTGCTCTTGGGGATGCGTCTACCACGGCGGATACGCGTGGTACCGATAAACTCATCTTT	CALGDASTTADTRGTDKLIF
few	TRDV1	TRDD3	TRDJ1	TGTGCTCTTGGGGACACCTTCCTACTGGGGGATACAGCCCACATGTACACCGATAAACTCATCTTT	CALGDTFLLGDTAHMYTDKLIF
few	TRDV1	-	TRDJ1	TGTGCTCTTGGGGAAAAGTCGGAGCGGGGCACCGATAAACTCATCTTT	CALGEKSERGTDKLIF
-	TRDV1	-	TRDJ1	TGTGCTCTTGGGGAACTGTCCAGGGGACTCATCTTT	CALGELSRGLIF
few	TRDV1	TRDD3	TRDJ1	TGTGCTCTTGGGGGCGTTCCTACCGGGGGATACGAGTCACCAAAAGGACTCATCTTT	CALGGVPTGGYESPKGLIF
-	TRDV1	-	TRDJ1	TGTGCTCTTGGGCAAGGGAGGCCTTCGTTGCCTACGGGGCTTAAACTCATCTTT	CALGQGRPSLPTGLKLIF
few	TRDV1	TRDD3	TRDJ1	TGTGCTCTTGGGGAATATGATCCGGGGGATGCGCCGTACACCGATAAACTCATCTTT	CALGEYDPGDAPYTDKLIF
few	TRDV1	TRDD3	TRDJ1	TGTGCTCTTGGGGCCCCCGGTTACGGTCTGGGGGAGTACACCGATAAACTCATCTTT	CALGAPGYGLGEYTDKLIF
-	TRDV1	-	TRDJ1	TGTGCTCTTGGGGAACGTAACCCCACCGATAAACTCATCTTT	CALGERNPTDKLIF
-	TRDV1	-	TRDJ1	TGTGCTCTTGGGGAACCGCGAAGGCCTCCTACTCTACTGGGGCAGACGGAACTCATCTTT	CALGEPRRPPTLLGQTELIF
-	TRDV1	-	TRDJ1	TGTGCTCTTGGTCCTAATAAGGCTCCACCCAGAACCGATAAACTCATCTTT	CALGPNKAPPRTDKLIF
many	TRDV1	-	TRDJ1	TGTGCTCTTGGGGAACGCTTCCCTGGCCGGGTCGATAAACTCATCTTT	CALGERFPGRVDKLIF
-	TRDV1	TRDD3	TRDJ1	TGTGCTCTTGGGGACCCTCGAATCCCACGGTACTGGGGGATAAGAGTAACCGATAAACTCATCTTT	CALGDPRIPRYWGIRVTDKLIF
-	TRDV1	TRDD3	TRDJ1	TGTGCTCTTGCATTTCCTACCGTTACTGGGGGATACGATAAACTCATCTTT	CALAFPTVTGGYDKLIF
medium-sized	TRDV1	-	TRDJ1	TGTGCTCTTGGGGCTCCCGAACGTAAACTCATCTTT	CALGAPERKLIF
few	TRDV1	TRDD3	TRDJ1	TGTGCTCTTGGGGAACGTTTTGGACTGGGGGTAGTGCTGGGGGACACGTACACCGATAAACTCATCTTT	CALGERFGLGVVLGDTYTDKLIF
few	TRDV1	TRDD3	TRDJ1	TGTGCTCTTGGGGGCCCTCCTGGAGGGGATAAAAAGGGTAAACTCATCTTT	CALGGPPGGDKKGKLIF
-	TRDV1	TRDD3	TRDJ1	TGTGCTCTTGGGGAAGGACCGAAACACCTTCTTACGGGGATACGCGGGGGAATATACACCGATAAACTCATCTTT	CALGEGPKHLLTGIRGGIYTDKLIF
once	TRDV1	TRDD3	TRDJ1	TGTGCTCTTGGGGAACTCGAGGATTGCTACCGGGGGATACGCGTATTCTTAGATAAACTCATCTTT	CALGELEDCYRGIRVFLDKLIF
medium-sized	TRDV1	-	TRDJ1	TGTGCTCTTGGGGAACCCCCGTACACCGATAAACTCATCTTT	CALGEPPYTDKLIF
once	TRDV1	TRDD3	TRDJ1	TGTGCTCTTGGGGAACGGCCCCCTTCCCATACTGGGGGGGTATACACCGATAAACTCATCTTT	CALGERPPSHTGGVYTDKLIF
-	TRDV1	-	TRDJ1	TGTGCTCTTGGGGAACTTCGCCCTCCTTTCCTACGGGGCCTTAAGGTGATACGGGGCGGCACCGATAAACTCATCTTT	CALGELRPPFLRGLKVIRGGTDKLIF
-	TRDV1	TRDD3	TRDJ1	TGTGCTCTTGGGTCCCTTCTTAACCTAGACCTCTCCCTGGGGGATACTCATGACACCGATAAACTCATCTTT	CALGSLLNLDLSLGDTHDTDKLIF
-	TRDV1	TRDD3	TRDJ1	TGTGCTCTTGGGGAACTAAAGGGCTACGGGGTGGGGATACGCTATTCAAACAAACTCATCTTT	CALGELKGYGVGIRYSNKLIF
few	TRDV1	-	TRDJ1	TGTGCTCTACATCCTTCCTACGATGGTTTGAGGGGATACAGGGCTTCGACCGATAAACTCATCTTT	CALHPSYDGLRGYRASTDKLIF
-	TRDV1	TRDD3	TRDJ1	TGTGCTCTTGGGGGACGCCTGGGGATACCGGCTACCGATAAACTCATCTTT	CALGGRLGIPATDKLIF
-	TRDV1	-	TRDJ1	TGTGCTCTTGGGGAACTCCCCCCTTCCCTACTGTACACCGATAAACTCATCTTT	CALGELPPSLLYTDKLIF
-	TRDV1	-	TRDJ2	TGTGCTCTTGGGGCCGGGCCCTCCTACCTCGGGGAAACCAGGGCAGCACAACTCTTCTTT	CALGAGPSYLGETRAAQLFF
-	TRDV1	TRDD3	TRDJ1	TGTGCTCTTGGGGAACCTCGTCTGGGGGCCCGGGCCGATAAACTCATCTTT	CALGEPRLGARADKLIF
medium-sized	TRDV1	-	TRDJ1	TGTGCTCTTGGGGAACTAGTGGCGATTCCGGGGAGATTTGAACTCATCTTT	CALGELVAIPGRFELIF
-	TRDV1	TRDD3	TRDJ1	TGTGCTCTTGGGGAACTCTCCGTACTGGGGGCTATTTACACCGATAAACTCATCTTT	CALGELSVLGAIYTDKLIF
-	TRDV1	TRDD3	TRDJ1	TGTGCTCTTGGAGAATTTATCCAAAGAATCTCCCAGATAGTACTGGGGGATAGGGCAGTGGCCGATAAACTCATCTTT	CALGEFIQRISQIVLGDRAVADKLIF
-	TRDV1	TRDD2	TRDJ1	TGTGCTCTTGGGCAACCCAGTTCCTACGTCCATACCATCCATTTCACACTCATCTTT	CALGQPSSYVHTIHFTLIF
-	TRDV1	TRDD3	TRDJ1	TGTGCTCTTGGGGAACAGAGTGAGGCCTACGTTTGTCGTACTGGGGGAGCCCTCACCACCGATAAACTCATCTTT	CALGEQSEAYVCRTGGALTTDKLIF
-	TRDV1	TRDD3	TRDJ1	TGTGCTCTTGGGGAGCCCCCCTATTCTGGGGGCATGATCAGCCCTAAACTCATCTTT	CALGEPPYSGGMISPKLIF
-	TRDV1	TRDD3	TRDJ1	TGTGCTCTTGGGGAGCACTGGGGCTCAGGCCAATGCTGGGGGATACCGGCCACCGATAAACTCATCTTT	CALGEHWGSGQCWGIPATDKLIF